Sequencing of this TCR beta chain was carried out in a study of OX40 agonist ivuxolimab in advanced cancers. The wider study: Participants could have had prior anti-PD-1, anti-PD-L1 or anti-CTLA-4 therapy, and less than 45% had some.

Germline-derived CDR1 and CDR2 are SGHRS and YFSETQ. The CDR3 extends over 14 amino acids. V dropped 4 bases and J dropped 5; count of bases not matched to a gene: 8. The protocol was immunoSEQ multiplex PCR, while the TCRdb copy is restricted to in-frame clones and leaves out a portion. In the table there are about 77,000 clones, 83% of which are singletons. The source was CD4+ or CD8+ T cells sorted from blood, collected in a trial of the OX40 agonist ivuxolimab. The sequence was obtained from an adult with an advanced solid tumor such as melanoma, head and neck, liver or kidney cancer. V is TRBV5-1 and J is TRBJ2-5; 7 bases fit TRBD2. The CDR3 nucleotides are TGCGCCAGCAGCCCGGGGAGGGGATGGGAGACCCAGTACTTC. This gives the protein CASSPGRGWETQYF.